This T cell receptor (beta chain) was sequenced during a study of beta chain features in type 1 diabetes. General study findings and limits: Amplification by PCR could prefer shorter templates, with the same effect in patients and controls.

This clone came up a few times. Its antigen is undetermined. The same CDR3 also results from other DNA sequences found in this sample. Of the isolated RNA, all was reverse transcribed, and so the sequenced material was expressed TCRB transcripts. Assay used: immunoSEQ multiplex PCR; TCRdb lists only in-frame clones, some missing. The sample has some 300,000 clones, 8% seen once. This CDR3 has 11 residues. The V gene lost 5 bases and the J gene lost 4 bases, with 6 bases spanning the gap. Germline CDR1 is SNHLY and CDR2 is FYNNEI. Sequencing input: central memory CD4+ T cells from blood. This sequence originates from a woman aged 18-29 years in good health. The V call is TRBV2, the J call TRBJ2-7; no definite D call. The CDR3, as DNA: TGTGCCAGCAGTTATTCTTACGAGCAGTACTTC. This gives the protein CASSYSYEQYF.